These 9 T cell receptor beta chains share one sample of origin, sequenced in a study of a mutant IDH1 vaccine in newly diagnosed glioma (dated by TCRdb to 2020 to 2022). The library was generated by the immunoSEQ multiplex PCR assay. In its TCRdb copy, this immuneACCESS table keeps in-frame sequences only and misses some clones. Where compared with another copy, unresolved V genes explain less than half of these, and the others have no known cause. For this sample the table gives under 40,000 clones, of which around 84% were detected only once. Roughly 15% of the sample rests with the top ten. The antigens for these receptors are not known. The sample's time point label, decoded: week 35, safety follow-up. A 20-mer mutant IDH1 peptide at 300 micrograms in Montanide made up each vaccine dose, which was injected subcutaneously together with topical imiquimod. The sequences come from PBMCs, collected from a glioma patient whose treatment included an IDH1 peptide vaccine. These receptors originate from a man aged 30 to 45 with glioma.

V is TRBV5-1 and J is TRBJ1-2; D is undetermined. The V end lost 0 bases, the J end lost 10 bases, and 13 bases lay between the germline ends. This CDR3 comprises 13 residues. Germline loops: CDR1 SGHRS, CDR2 YFSETQ. In DNA form, the CDR3 reads TGCGCCAGCAGCTTGGCTCGGCAGGAGGACTACACCTTC. Translated, it gives CASSLARQEDYTF.

This clone was detected a few times. V and J are TRBV4-1 and TRBJ2-2; 11 positions match TRBD2. From germline, CDR1 is MGHRA and CDR2 YSYEKL. V shed 5 bases, J shed 4 bases, and the junction held 12 bases outside the gene matches. This CDR3 has 18 residues. The CDR3 DNA reads as TGCGCCAGCAGCTTTAGCACCGGGACTAGCGGCACCACCGGGGAGCTGTTTTTT. Its translation: CASSFSTGTSGTTGELFF.

This clone was seen a few times. This chain uses TRBV29-1 with TRBJ1-2; 11 positions agree with TRBD1. Germline loops: CDR1 SQVTM, CDR2 ANQGSEA. With 5 bases clipped from V and 4 bases from J, the junction kept 3 bases outside the gene matches. The CDR3 contains 13 residues. CDR3 nucleotide sequence: TGCAGCGTTCGGGACAGGGGGTTCTATGGCTACACCTTC. Encoded protein: CSVRDRGFYGYTF.

The chain has TRBV28 and TRBJ1-1, with TRBD1 identical over 10 bases. The germline V gene encodes CDR1 MDHEN and CDR2 SYDVKM. This CDR3 is built from 15 residues. V lost 5 bases, J lost 4 bases, and 7 bases stayed unmatched. CDR3 sequence: CASSLSDRGTTEAFF. CDR3 sequence (DNA): TGTGCCAGCAGTCTCTCGGACAGGGGGACCACTGAAGCTTTCTTT. The full variable domain, with the rest looked up from reference TRBV28 and TRBJ1-1, is DVKVTQSSRYLVKRTGEKVFLECVQDMDHENMFWYRQDPGLGLRLIYFSYDVKMKEKGDIPEGYSVSREKKERFSLILESASTNQTSMYLCASSLSDRGTTEAFFGQGTRLTVV.

This clone came up a few times. This chain connects TRBV5-1 to TRBJ1-1; no definite D call. Germline CDR1 SGHRS, CDR2 YFSETQ. The V end lost 2 bases, the J end lost 5 bases, and 13 bases lay between the germline ends. The CDR3 contains 14 residues. The CDR3 here is CASSFGGVRTEAFF. CDR3 DNA: TGCGCCAGCAGCTTTGGAGGAGTACGGACTGAAGCTTTCTTT.

The J gene is TRBJ2-5, the V gene TRBV19, with D unresolved. Germline values: CDR1 LNHDA, CDR2 SQIVND (reference sequence). CDR3 length equals 15 residues. V was shortened by 1 base and J by 1 base, with 10 bases between the two germline ends. DNA of the CDR3: TGTGCCAGTAGTATAGCAGACACCTTCCAAGAGACCCAGTACTTC. Encoded protein: CASSIADTFQETQYF.

The chain carries TRBV7-9 and TRBJ1-4, with D hard to call. Germline V gives CDR1 SEHNR, CDR2 FQNEAQ (reference sequence). This CDR3 is built from 16 residues. V lost 3 bases to trimming and J lost 4 bases, with 15 bases between them. The CDR3 protein is CASSFPRLEVNEKLFF. CDR3 DNA: TGTGCCAGCAGCTTCCCGCGACTAGAGGTTAATGAAAAACTGTTTTTT.

V usage is TRBV19 and J usage is TRBJ2-7; D tentatively reads TRBD1 or TRBD2 (6 bases each). This CDR3 has 13 amino acids. The ends were cut back, 5 bases at V and 5 bases at J, with 13 bases in the middle. Looked up from germline, CDR1 is LNHDA and CDR2 is SQIVND (reference sequence). This CDR3 is CASSFRGLDEQYF. Here the CDR3 DNA reads TGTGCCAGTAGTTTCAGGGGACTTGACGAGCAGTACTTC.

This chain joins TRBV5-1 and TRBJ2-2, with 8 bases that match TRBD1. The CDR3 contains 17 residues. The V and J ends lost 4 bases and 2 bases, in that order; junction bases with no gene match: 10. From germline, CDR1 is SGHRS and CDR2 YFSETQ. CDR3 region: CASSDLIGQGNTGELFF. The CDR3 DNA follows: TGCGCCAGCAGCGATTTAATCGGACAGGGCAACACCGGGGAGCTGTTTTTT.